The 28 T cell receptor beta chains below all came from one sample that was sequenced in a study of monozygotic twins with inflammatory bowel disease. TCRdb reanalyzed the 5' RACE reads, giving one entry per CDR3 protein sequence and no DNA. This listing includes fewer than 450,000 distinct CDR3 sequences. Sequencing was performed on blood. These receptors were obtained from a human donor with ulcerative colitis or Crohn's disease, or a healthy co-twin of an affected twin (not recorded which).

The rearrangement links TRBV5-1 to TRBJ2-7; TCRdb's D call of TRBD1 is untestable without DNA. Looked up from germline, CDR1 is SGHRS and CDR2 is YFSETQ. The CDR3 spans 16 residues. This CDR3 is CASSGMTSPSSYEQYF.

The V gene is TRBV10-3, the J gene TRBJ2-3; as DNA is missing, the TRBD1 call by TCRdb cannot be tested. This CDR3 is built from 19 residues. CDR1 ENHRY and CDR2 SYGVKD come from the germline V gene. CDR3 loop: CAISQAFRDLGVPPNTQYF.

The genes are TRBV10-3 and TRBJ1-5. This CDR3 spans 15 amino acids. Germline CDR1 and CDR2: ENHRY and SYGVKD. This CDR3 reads CAISESTVQNQPQHF.

The chain uses TRBV9 and TRBJ1-1; TCRdb's D gene call, TRBD1, goes unchecked for lack of DNA. The CDR3 loop spans 16 amino acids. CDR1 is SGDLS, CDR2 YYNGEE, per germline. The CDR3 protein is CASSVDTGGMNTEAFF. The variable domain in full, completed from reference TRBV9 and TRBJ1-1, reads DSGVTQTPKHLITATGQRVTLRCSPRSGDLSVYWYQQSLDQGLQFLIQYYNGEERAKGNILERFSAQQFPDLHSELNLSSLELGDSALYFCASSVDTGGMNTEAFFGQGTRLTVV.

V gene TRBV12-3 or TRBV12-4 combines with J gene TRBJ2-7. The CDR3 is 13 residues long. The CDR3 loop reads CASSFASPYEQYF.

This chain uses TRBV7-8 with TRBJ1-5. Germline values: CDR1 SGHVS, CDR2 FQNEAQ. The CDR3 contains 16 residues. Here the CDR3 reads CASSPRQGGGNQPQHF.

The chain recombines TRBV5-5 with TRBJ2-1; without DNA, the TCRdb call of TRBD1 cannot be checked. The CDR3 runs 15 residues. CDR1 and CDR2 from the germline V gene are SGHKS and YYEKEE (reference sequence). This CDR3 is CASSPGQGVDNEQFF.

The chain employs TRBV15 and TRBJ2-7; without DNA, the TCRdb call of TRBD1 cannot be checked. CDR1 and CDR2 from the germline V gene are LNHNV and YYDKDF (reference sequence). CDR3 size: 16 residues. Here the CDR3 reads CATSSPRGYSSYEQYF.

The chain has TRBV7-2 and TRBJ1-1; no DNA is available, so the TRBD1 call from TCRdb remains unchecked. This CDR3 region has 14 residues. Per the germline V gene, CDR1 is SGHTA and CDR2 is FQGNSA. CDR3: CASSPRQVGTEAFF.

This chain joins TRBV6-2 or TRBV6-3 and TRBJ2-5; TCRdb selects TRBD2, and the lack of DNA leaves this call unchecked. CDR3 length: 14 residues. The germline gives CDR1 MNHEY, CDR2 SVGEGT. CDR3 loop: CASILAGTGETQYF.

The chain couples TRBV11-3 to TRBJ2-3; absent DNA, TCRdb's TRBD2 call cannot be checked. The CDR3 contains 15 residues. From germline, CDR1 is SGHNT and CDR2 YENEEA. The CDR3 reads CASSISGGVTDTQYF.

This chain links TRBV4-1 with TRBJ2-3. CDR3 length: 12 amino acids. Per the germline V gene, CDR1 is MGHRA and CDR2 is YSYEKL. CDR3 sequence: CASSQHTDTQYF.

The chain combines TRBV20-1 with TRBJ2-6; TCRdb picks TRBD2, but there is no DNA to check that call. Germline assignment: CDR1 DFQATT and CDR2 SNEGSKA (reference sequence). The CDR3 is 18 amino acids. This chain's CDR3 is CSARVPGTPLTGANVLTF.

CDR3 residues: CASSLGPVGGTGLNEKLFF. V gene TRBV11-2 combines with J gene TRBJ1-4; TCRdb's D gene call, TRBD1, goes unchecked for lack of DNA. CDR1 is SGHAT, CDR2 FQNNGV, per germline. The CDR3 runs 19 residues. Supplemented by reference TRBV11-2 and TRBJ1-4, the full variable domain reads EAGVAQSPRYKIIEKRQSVAFWCNPISGHATLYWYQQILGQGPKLLIQFQNNGVVDDSQLPKDRFSAERLKGVDSTLKIQPAKLEDSAVYLCASSLGPVGGTGLNEKLFFGSGTQLSVL.

The rearrangement uses TRBV4-2 and TRBJ2-7; as DNA is missing, the TRBD1 call by TCRdb cannot be tested. Germline V CDR1 and CDR2: LGHNA, YNFKEQ. This CDR3 has 16 residues. The CDR3 sequence: CASSHPREGVNYEQYF.

The genes are TRBV5-1 and TRBJ1-2. CDR1 is SGHRS and CDR2 is YFSETQ in the germline V gene. The CDR3 totals 14 residues. CDR3 sequence: CASSLKLDNYGYTF. The variable domain in full, with the rest retrieved from reference TRBV5-1 and TRBJ1-2, is KAGVTQTPRYLIKTRGQQVTLSCSPISGHRSVSWYQQTPGQGLQFLFEYFSETQRNKGNFPGRFSGRQFSNSRSEMNVSTLELGDSALYLCASSLKLDNYGYTFGSGTRLTVV.

The rearrangement uses TRBV24-1 and TRBJ1-5. The V gene's germline CDR1 is KGHDR and CDR2 SFDVKD. This CDR3 region has 15 residues. This CDR3 reads CATADKGSLGQPQHF.

The chain joins TRBV7-3 to TRBJ2-3; no DNA is available, so the TRBD1 call from TCRdb remains unchecked. Germline values: CDR1 SGHTA, CDR2 FQGTGA. The length of the CDR3 is 16 residues. Here the CDR3 reads CASSLEGTGTTDTQYF.

The gene calls are TRBV2 and TRBJ2-7; there is no DNA to check the TCRdb D call of TRBD1. The germline V gene encodes CDR1 SNHLY and CDR2 FYNNEI. The CDR3 sequence is 15 residues long. CDR3: CASSEPRTGAYEQYF.

The chain carries TRBV12-3 or TRBV12-4 and TRBJ2-4; the D gene TCRdb calls, TRBD2, cannot be checked with no DNA. The CDR3 length is 20 residues. The CDR3 loop is CASSSRQGTSGGAGLSIQYF.

The chain uses TRBV12-3 or TRBV12-4 and TRBJ1-2; TCRdb's D gene call, TRBD1, goes unchecked for lack of DNA. The CDR3 has 16 residues. Here the CDR3 reads CASSLTAMKINYGYTF.

The chain employs TRBV4-3 and TRBJ1-5. The CDR3 runs 13 residues. The V gene's germline CDR1 is LGHNA and CDR2 YSLEER. This CDR3 reads CASSQDRWGPQHF.

The chain is built from TRBV18 and TRBJ2-7. CDR1 is KGHSH and CDR2 is LQKENI in the germline V gene. The CDR3 consists of 13 residues. The chain's CDR3 is CASSPESSYEQYF.

The chain employs TRBV5-1 and TRBJ1-3. Germline CDR1 and CDR2: SGHRS and YFSETQ. The CDR3 is made up of 17 amino acids. The CDR3 loop reads CASSSGDGLSSGNTIYF.

V and J are TRBV5-1 and TRBJ2-3; TCRdb gives TRBD2 as the D gene, but with no DNA this cannot be confirmed. The CDR3 spans 17 residues. Germline lookup yields CDR1 SGHRS and CDR2 YFSETQ. CDR3 residues: CASSSQPSVTSTDTQYF.

The chain combines TRBV5-1 with TRBJ1-1. Germline V gene sequence: CDR1 SGHRS, CDR2 YFSETQ. The CDR3 spans 15 residues. This chain's CDR3 is CASSLAAIMNTEAFF.

This rearrangement joins TRBV7-2 to TRBJ1-1; checking the TCRdb D call of TRBD1 is not possible without DNA. The CDR3 runs 14 residues. Germline-derived CDR1 and CDR2 are SGHTA and FQGNSA. CDR3 loop: CASALTGRYTEAFF.

The V call is TRBV20-1, the J call TRBJ2-7; lacking DNA, the TRBD1 call made by TCRdb goes unchecked. The CDR3 runs to 12 residues. The germline V gene has CDR1 DFQATT and CDR2 SNEGSKA (reference sequence). CDR3 amino acids: CSLSPGTSEQYF.